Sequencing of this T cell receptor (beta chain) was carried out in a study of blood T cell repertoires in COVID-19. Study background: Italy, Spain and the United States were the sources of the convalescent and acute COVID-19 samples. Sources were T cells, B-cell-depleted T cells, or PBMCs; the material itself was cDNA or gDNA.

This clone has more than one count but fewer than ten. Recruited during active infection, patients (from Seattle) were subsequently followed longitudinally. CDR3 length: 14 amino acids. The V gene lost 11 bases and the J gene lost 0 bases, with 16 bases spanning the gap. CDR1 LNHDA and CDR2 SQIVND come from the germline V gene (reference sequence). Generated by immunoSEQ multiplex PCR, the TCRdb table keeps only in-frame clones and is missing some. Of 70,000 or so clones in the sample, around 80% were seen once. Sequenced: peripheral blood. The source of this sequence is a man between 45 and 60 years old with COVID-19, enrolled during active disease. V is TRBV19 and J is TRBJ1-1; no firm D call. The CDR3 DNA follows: TGTGCCGTCATCGGTCGAATTTTGAACACTGAAGCTTTCTTT. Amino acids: CAVIGRILNTEAFF.